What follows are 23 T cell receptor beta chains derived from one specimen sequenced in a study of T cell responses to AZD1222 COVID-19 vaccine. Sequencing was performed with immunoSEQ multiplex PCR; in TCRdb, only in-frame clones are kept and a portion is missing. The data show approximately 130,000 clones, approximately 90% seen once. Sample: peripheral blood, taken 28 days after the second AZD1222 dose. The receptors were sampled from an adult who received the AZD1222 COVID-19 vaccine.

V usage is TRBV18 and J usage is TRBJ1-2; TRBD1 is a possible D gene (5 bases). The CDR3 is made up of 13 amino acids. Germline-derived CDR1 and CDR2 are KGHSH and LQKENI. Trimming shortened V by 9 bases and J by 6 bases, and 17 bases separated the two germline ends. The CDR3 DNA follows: TGTGCCAGTTCCCCGGGACCTAGGAATGGCTACACCTTC. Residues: CASSPGPRNGYTF.

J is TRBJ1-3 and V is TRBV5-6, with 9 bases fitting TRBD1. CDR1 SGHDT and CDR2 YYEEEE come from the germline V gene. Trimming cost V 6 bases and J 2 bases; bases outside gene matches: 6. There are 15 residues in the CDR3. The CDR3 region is CASTKDRGTGNTIYF. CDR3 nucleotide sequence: TGTGCCAGCACCAAGGACAGGGGAACTGGAAACACCATATATTTT.

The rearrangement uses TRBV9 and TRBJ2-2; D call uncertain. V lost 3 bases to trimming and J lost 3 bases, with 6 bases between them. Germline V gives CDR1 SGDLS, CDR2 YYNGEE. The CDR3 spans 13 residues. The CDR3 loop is CASSAAHTGELFF. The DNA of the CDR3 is TGTGCCAGCAGCGCCGCTCACACCGGGGAGCTGTTTTTT.

CDR3 protein: CAISESGVTDTQYF. DNA for the CDR3: TGTGCCATCAGTGAGTCCGGGGTCACAGATACGCAGTATTTT. The V call is TRBV10-3, the J call TRBJ2-3; possible D gene TRBD2, 5 bases. CDR1 ENHRY and CDR2 SYGVKD come from the germline V gene. This CDR3 spans 14 amino acids. V was cut by 0 bases and J by 2 bases, with 6 bases left in between.

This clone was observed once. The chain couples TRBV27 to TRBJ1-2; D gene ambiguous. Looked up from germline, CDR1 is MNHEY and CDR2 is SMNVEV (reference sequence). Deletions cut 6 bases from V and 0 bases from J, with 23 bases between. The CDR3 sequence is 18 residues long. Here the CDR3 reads CASSLAGGTVGPNYGYTF. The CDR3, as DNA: TGTGCCAGCAGCCTAGCAGGAGGAACCGTTGGACCTAACTATGGCTACACCTTC.

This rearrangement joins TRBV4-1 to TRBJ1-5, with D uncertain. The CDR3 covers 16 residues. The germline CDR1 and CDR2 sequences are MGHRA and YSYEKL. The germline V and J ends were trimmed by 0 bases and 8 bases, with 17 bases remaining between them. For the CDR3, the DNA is TGCGCCAGCAGCCAAGAAGGCCTACAGAGCCTGAAGCCCCAGCATTTT. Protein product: CASSQEGLQSLKPQHF.

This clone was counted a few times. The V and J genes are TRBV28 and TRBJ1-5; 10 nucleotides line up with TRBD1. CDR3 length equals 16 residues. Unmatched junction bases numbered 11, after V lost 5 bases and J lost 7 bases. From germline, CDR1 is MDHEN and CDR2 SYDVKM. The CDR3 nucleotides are TGTGCCAGCAGTCCATTAGGGACAGGGGAGGGGCAGCCCCAGCATTTT. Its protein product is CASSPLGTGEGQPQHF.

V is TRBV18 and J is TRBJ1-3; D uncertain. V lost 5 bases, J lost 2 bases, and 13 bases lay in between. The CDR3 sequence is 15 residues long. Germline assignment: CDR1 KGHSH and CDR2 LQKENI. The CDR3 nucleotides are TGTGCCAGCTCATTCTATCGGGAGGCTGGAAACACCATATATTTT. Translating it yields CASSFYREAGNTIYF.

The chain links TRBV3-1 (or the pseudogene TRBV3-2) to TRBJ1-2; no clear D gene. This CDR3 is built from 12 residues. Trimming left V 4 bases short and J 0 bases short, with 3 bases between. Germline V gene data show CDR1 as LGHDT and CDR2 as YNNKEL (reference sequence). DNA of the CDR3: TGTGCCAGCAGCCTTCCTAACTATGGCTACACCTTC. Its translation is CASSLPNYGYTF.

This chain's CDR3 is CASSQGQQGSGYTF. The CDR3 coding sequence is TGTGCCAGCAGCCAAGGTCAACAGGGAAGTGGCTACACCTTC. The rearrangement links TRBV3-1 (or the pseudogene TRBV3-2) to TRBJ1-2; tentative D call: TRBD1 (6 bases). V shed 1 base and J shed 7 bases, with 13 bases lying between them. There are 14 residues in the CDR3. CDR1 and CDR2 (germline): LGHDT, YNNKEL (reference sequence).

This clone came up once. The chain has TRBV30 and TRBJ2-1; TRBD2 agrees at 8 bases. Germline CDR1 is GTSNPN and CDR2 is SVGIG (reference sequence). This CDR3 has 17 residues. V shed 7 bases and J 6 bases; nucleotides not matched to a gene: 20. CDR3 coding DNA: TGTGCCTCTCAATATTCCCTTCCGGGACTAGACATCAATGAGCAGTTCTTC. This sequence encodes CASQYSLPGLDINEQFF.

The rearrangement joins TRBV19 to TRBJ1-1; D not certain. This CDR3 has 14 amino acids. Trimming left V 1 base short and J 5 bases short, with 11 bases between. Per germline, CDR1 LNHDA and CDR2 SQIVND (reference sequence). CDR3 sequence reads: CASSIGVSVTEAFF. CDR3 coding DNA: TGTGCCAGTAGTATAGGAGTCTCTGTGACTGAAGCTTTCTTT.

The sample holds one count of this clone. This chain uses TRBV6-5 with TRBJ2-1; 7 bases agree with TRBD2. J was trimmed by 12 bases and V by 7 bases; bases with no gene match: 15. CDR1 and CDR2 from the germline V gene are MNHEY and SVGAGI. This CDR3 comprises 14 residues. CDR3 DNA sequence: TGTGCCAGCACCAAGGGGACTACCCTCGTTGGGCAGTTCTTC. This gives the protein CASTKGTTLVGQFF.

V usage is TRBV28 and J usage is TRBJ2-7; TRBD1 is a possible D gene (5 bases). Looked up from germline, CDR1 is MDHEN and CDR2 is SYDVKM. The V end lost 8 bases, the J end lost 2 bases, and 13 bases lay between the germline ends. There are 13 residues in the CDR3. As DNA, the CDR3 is TGTGCCAGCGGCCAGGGCGGAACCTACGAGCAGTACTTC. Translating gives CASGQGGTYEQYF.

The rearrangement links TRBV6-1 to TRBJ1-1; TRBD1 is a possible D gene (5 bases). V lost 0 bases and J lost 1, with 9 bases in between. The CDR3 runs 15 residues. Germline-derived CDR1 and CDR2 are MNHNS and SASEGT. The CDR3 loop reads CASSEAGLPNTEAFF. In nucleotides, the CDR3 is TGTGCCAGCAGTGAAGCGGGGCTCCCGAACACTGAAGCTTTCTTT.

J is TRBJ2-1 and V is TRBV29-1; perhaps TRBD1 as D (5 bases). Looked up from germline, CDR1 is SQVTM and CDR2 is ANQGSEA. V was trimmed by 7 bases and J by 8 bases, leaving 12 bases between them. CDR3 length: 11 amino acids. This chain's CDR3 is CSAALGDEQFF. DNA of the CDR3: TGCAGCGCCGCTTTAGGGGATGAGCAGTTCTTC.

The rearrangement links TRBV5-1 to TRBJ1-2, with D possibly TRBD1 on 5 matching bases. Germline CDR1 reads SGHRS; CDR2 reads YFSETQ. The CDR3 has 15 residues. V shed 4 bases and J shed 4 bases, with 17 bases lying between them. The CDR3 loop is CASSPGLDVVYGYTF. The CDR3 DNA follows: TGCGCCAGCAGCCCGGGACTTGACGTCGTCTATGGCTACACCTTC.

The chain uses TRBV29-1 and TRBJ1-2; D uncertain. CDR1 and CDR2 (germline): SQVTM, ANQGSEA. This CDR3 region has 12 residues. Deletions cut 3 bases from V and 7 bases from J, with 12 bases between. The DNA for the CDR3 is TGCAGCGTTGACGGACCGGGGTTTGGCTACACCTTC. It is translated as CSVDGPGFGYTF. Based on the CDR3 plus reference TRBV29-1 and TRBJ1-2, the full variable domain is SAVISQKPSRDICQRGTSLTIQCQVDSQVTMMFWYRQQPGQSLTLIATANQGSEATYESGFVIDKFPISRPNLTFSTLTVSNMSPEDSSIYLCSVDGPGFGYTFGSGTRLTVV.

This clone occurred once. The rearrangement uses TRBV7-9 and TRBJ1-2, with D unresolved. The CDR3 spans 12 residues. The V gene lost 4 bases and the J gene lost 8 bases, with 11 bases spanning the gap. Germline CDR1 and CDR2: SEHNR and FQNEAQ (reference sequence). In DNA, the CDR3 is TGTGCCAGCAGCTCTCCTGGCGGAGGCTACACCTTC. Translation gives CASSSPGGGYTF.

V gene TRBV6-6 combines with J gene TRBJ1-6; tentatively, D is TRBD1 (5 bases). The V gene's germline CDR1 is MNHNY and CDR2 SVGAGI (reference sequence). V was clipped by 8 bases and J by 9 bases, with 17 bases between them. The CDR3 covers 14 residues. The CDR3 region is CASGNGGVGSPLHF. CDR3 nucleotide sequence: TGTGCCAGCGGGAATGGAGGGGTCGGTTCACCCCTCCACTTT.

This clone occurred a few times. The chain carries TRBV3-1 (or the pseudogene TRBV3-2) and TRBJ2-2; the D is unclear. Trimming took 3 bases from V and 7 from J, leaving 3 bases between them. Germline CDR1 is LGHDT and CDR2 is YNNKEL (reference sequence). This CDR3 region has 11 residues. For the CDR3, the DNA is TGTGCCAGCAGCCAGGGCGGGGAGCTGTTTTTT. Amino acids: CASSQGGELFF.

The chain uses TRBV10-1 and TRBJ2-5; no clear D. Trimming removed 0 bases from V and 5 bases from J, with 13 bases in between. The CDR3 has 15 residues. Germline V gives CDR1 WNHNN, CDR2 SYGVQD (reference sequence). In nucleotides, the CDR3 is TGCGCCAGCAGTGAGTCAAGGGTTCTCGGGGAGACCCAGTACTTC. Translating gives CASSESRVLGETQYF.

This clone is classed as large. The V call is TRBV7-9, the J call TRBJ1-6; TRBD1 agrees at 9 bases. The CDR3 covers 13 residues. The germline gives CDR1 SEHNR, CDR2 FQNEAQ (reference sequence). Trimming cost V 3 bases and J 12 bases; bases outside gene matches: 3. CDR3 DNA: TGTGCCAGCAGCTTCTACAGGGGGCAACCCCTCCACTTT. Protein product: CASSFYRGQPLHF.